This T cell receptor (beta chain) emerged from a study of T-cell reconstitution after alpha-beta-depleted transplantation in children. Library preparation (for TCRbeta) was performed with unique molecular identifiers. From the PCR reads, TCRdb called clonotypes with MiXCR, one entry per CDR3 protein. The table records some 340,000 distinct CDR3 sequences, about 9.3% of them present only once. The sample was PBMCs from the stem cell graft donor, taken from the stem cell graft. This TCR came from a human donor who donated a stem cell graft to a child with acute lymphoblastic leukemia.

The CDR3 DNA is TGCAGTGCTAGAGTTGGACGGGAGTTGGGTGAGCAGTTCTTC. Translation gives CSARVGRELGEQFF. The J gene is TRBJ2-1, the V gene TRBV20-1; possible D gene TRBD2, 6 bases. Per germline, CDR1 DFQATT and CDR2 SNEGSKA (reference sequence). V lost 1 base, J lost 9 bases, and 16 bases lay in between. This CDR3 has 14 amino acids.